Following are 21 T cell receptor beta chains from one sample sequenced in a study of T cells in localized non-small cell lung cancer (dated by TCRdb to the early 2020s). Library prep was done by the immunoSEQ multiplex PCR assay. TCRdb mirrors the immuneACCESS table, restricted to in-frame sequences. Some clones are absent from its copies; in checked studies, under half trace to an unresolved V gene, and the reason for the others is unknown. Recorded for this sample are tens of thousands of clones; approximately 90% of them occurred a single time. The ten largest clones add up to roughly a fifth of the sample. The specimen comprised peripheral blood, sampled before any cancer treatment. The source is a man aged 40-75 years with stage I squamous cell lung carcinoma.

The CDR3 DNA reads TGCGCCAGCAGCCAGAGAGGCCGGCGGGAGGGTATCACCGGGGAGCTGTTTTTT. Residues: CASSQRGRREGITGELFF. V gene TRBV4-3 combines with J gene TRBJ2-2; 9 bases map to TRBD2. The CDR3 is made up of 18 amino acids. CDR1 and CDR2 (germline): LGHNA, YSLEER. V gave up 3 bases and J gave up 4 bases; unmatched junction bases: 12.

The chain uses TRBV6-5 and TRBJ1-1; D perhaps matches TRBD1 (5 bases). The ends were cut back, 6 bases at V and 5 bases at J, with 16 bases in the middle. The CDR3 has 14 amino acids. Germline-derived CDR1 and CDR2 are MNHEY and SVGAGI. The CDR3 here is CASSNKGAATEAFF. The CDR3 DNA sequence: TGTGCCAGCAGCAACAAAGGGGCGGCGACTGAAGCTTTCTTT.

This sequence joins TRBV5-6 and TRBJ2-1; TRBD2 matches 7 bases. Germline V gives CDR1 SGHDT, CDR2 YYEEEE. The V segment lost 6 bases and the J segment 1 base; nucleotides outside the gene matches: 10. The CDR3 contains 16 residues. CDR3 DNA: TGTGCCAGCAAAGAGGGAGGGGCGAGGTCCTACAATGAGCAGTTCTTC. Its translation is CASKEGGARSYNEQFF.

The chain uses TRBV7-3 and TRBJ2-1, with 9 bases lining up with TRBD1. The V gene's germline CDR1 is SGHTA and CDR2 FQGTGA. V lost 5 bases and J lost 5; bases outside the gene matches: 4. The CDR3 sequence is 14 residues long. CDR3 residues: CASSPRDRDNEQFF. The CDR3 DNA is TGTGCCAGCAGCCCCCGGGACAGGGACAATGAGCAGTTCTTC.

This chain links TRBV28 with TRBJ1-2; 11 positions match TRBD1. J was trimmed by 7 bases and V by 6 bases; bases with no gene match: 7. The CDR3 sequence is 14 residues long. Germline CDR1 is MDHEN and CDR2 is SYDVKM. The CDR3 DNA reads TGTGCCAGCAGCTTGGGACAGGGGGTAGGTGGCTACACCTTC. This gives the protein CASSLGQGVGGYTF.

V and J are TRBV29-1 and TRBJ2-2; D remains unclear. There are 12 residues in the CDR3. The V and J ends lost 4 bases and 1 base respectively, with 4 bases between them. CDR1 is SQVTM, CDR2 ANQGSEA, per germline. The CDR3 bases are TGCAGCGTTGTTGGGAACACCGGGGAGCTGTTTTTT. Translation gives CSVVGNTGELFF.

This chain joins TRBV7-3 and TRBJ2-1, with 12 nucleotides matching TRBD2. There are 16 residues in the CDR3. Germline CDR1 SGHTA, CDR2 FQGTGA. J gave up 4 bases and V 5 bases, and 6 bases lay outside the gene matches. CDR3 nucleotide sequence: TGTGCCAGCAGCAAGGACGGACTAGCGGGATACAATGAGCAGTTCTTC. This gives the protein CASSKDGLAGYNEQFF.

The chain couples TRBV28 to TRBJ1-2; tentatively, D is TRBD1 (5 bases). V was clipped by 3 bases and J by 8 bases, with 10 bases between them. Germline assignment: CDR1 MDHEN and CDR2 SYDVKM. This CDR3 is built from 12 residues. CDR3 DNA sequence: TGTGCCAGCAGTTTGGGGGTCGGGGGCTACACCTTC. Protein sequence: CASSLGVGGYTF.

V usage is TRBV6-1 and J usage is TRBJ1-2; 7 bases align to TRBD1. Unmatched junction bases numbered 3, after V lost 0 bases and J lost 2 bases. There are 15 residues in the CDR3. Germline assignment: CDR1 MNHNS and CDR2 SASEGT. The CDR3 coding sequence is TGTGCCAGCAGTGAAGCAGGGACAGTCAACTATGGCTACACCTTC. Protein: CASSEAGTVNYGYTF.

CDR3 in DNA: TGTGCCAGCAGTTTACAGAGCACACAGCTTTACTACGAGCAGTACTTC. Its protein product is CASSLQSTQLYYEQYF. The rearrangement links TRBV27 to TRBJ2-7; unclear D gene. The length of the CDR3 is 16 residues. Germline CDR1 is MNHEY and CDR2 is SMNVEV (reference sequence). Between the trimmed V and J ends, which lost 2 bases and 3 bases, there was a span of 17 bases.

The chain carries TRBV7-2 and TRBJ2-4; D ambiguous. The CDR3 length is 15 residues. Per germline, CDR1 SGHTA and CDR2 FQGNSA. V shed 5 bases and J shed 0 bases, with 11 bases lying between them. The DNA of the CDR3 is TGTGCCAGCAGCACCCTCTTAGGAGCCAAAAACATTCAGTACTTC. This codes for CASSTLLGAKNIQYF.

The chain joins TRBV2 to TRBJ2-2, with 11 bases lining up with TRBD2. From germline, CDR1 is SNHLY and CDR2 FYNNEI. CDR3 length: 17 amino acids. Unmatched junction bases numbered 6, after V lost 6 bases and J lost 0 bases. The CDR3 sequence is CASRDLAGGANTGELFF. CDR3 bases: TGTGCCAGCAGGGACTTAGCGGGAGGGGCGAACACCGGGGAGCTGTTTTTT.

The chain has TRBV30 and TRBJ1-1, with no clear D. CDR1 and CDR2 (germline): GTSNPN, SVGIG (reference sequence). The CDR3 is 14 amino acids. With 2 bases removed from V and 5 bases from J, the gap between germline ends came to 15 bases. Written as DNA, the CDR3 is TGTGCCTGGAGTCCTGACACCCCAAGGACTGAAGCTTTCTTT. Translation: CAWSPDTPRTEAFF.

This clone has more than one count but fewer than ten. The rearrangement uses TRBV7-9 and TRBJ2-7, with D possibly being TRBD2 (6 bases). Looked up from germline, CDR1 is SEHNR and CDR2 is FQNEAQ (reference sequence). CDR3 length equals 16 residues. The V and J ends lost 2 bases and 3 bases respectively, with 17 bases between them. DNA of the CDR3: TGTGCCAGCAGCTTACTTGGTTGGACTATCGACTACGAGCAGTACTTC. This gives the protein CASSLLGWTIDYEQYF.

The chain recombines TRBV7-2 with TRBJ2-5; D may be TRBD1 (5 bases). The CDR3 spans 13 residues. The germline gives CDR1 SGHTA, CDR2 FQGNSA. Trimming cost V 4 bases and J 2 bases, with 8 bases left between them. Written as DNA, the CDR3 is TGTGCCAGCAGCTCCCGACAGCAAGAGACCCAGTACTTC. Its translation: CASSSRQQETQYF.

The chain links TRBV14 to TRBJ2-7, with D possibly being TRBD2 (5 bases). The CDR3 covers 12 residues. With 3 bases removed from V and 7 bases from J, the gap between germline ends came to 10 bases. CDR1 and CDR2 from the germline V gene are SGHDN and FVKESK. The CDR3 region has the DNA TGTGCCAGCAGCCAGGCATGGAGGGAGCAGTACTTC. Protein product: CASSQAWREQYF. Full variable domain (outside the CDR3, taken from reference TRBV14 and TRBJ2-7): EAGVTQFPSHSVIEKGQTVTLRCDPISGHDNLYWYRRVMGKEIKFLLHFVKESKQDESGMPNNRFLAERTGGTYSTLKVQPAELEDSGVYFCASSQAWREQYFGPGTRLTVT.

CDR3 in amino acids: CASSFMGQGRFEAFF. The DNA for the CDR3 is TGTGCCAGCAGTTTTATGGGACAGGGGCGCTTTGAAGCTTTCTTT. The genes are TRBV28 and TRBJ1-1; the match to TRBD1 covers 10 bases. This CDR3 has 15 residues. Unmatched junction bases numbered 8, after V lost 3 bases and J lost 7 bases. Germline loops: CDR1 MDHEN, CDR2 SYDVKM.

V gene TRBV29-1 combines with J gene TRBJ2-6; D ambiguous. V was cut by 5 bases and J by 0 bases, with 5 bases left in between. The CDR3 is 13 amino acids. CDR1 is SQVTM and CDR2 is ANQGSEA in the germline V gene. CDR3 region: CSVKISGANVLTF. The CDR3 DNA follows: TGCAGCGTTAAAATCTCTGGGGCCAACGTCCTGACTTTC.

The count of this clone is one. J is TRBJ2-2 and V is TRBV19; no firm D call. CDR3 length: 12 amino acids. V lost 3 bases and J 6 bases, leaving 5 bases between the germline ends. Germline values: CDR1 LNHDA, CDR2 SQIVND (reference sequence). CDR3: CASSIRPGELFF. CDR3 in DNA: TGTGCCAGTAGTATCAGGCCCGGGGAGCTGTTTTTT.

The chain links TRBV30 to TRBJ2-5; the D gene is possibly TRBD2 (5 bases). This CDR3 has 14 residues. Germline assignment: CDR1 GTSNPN and CDR2 SVGIG (reference sequence). The germline V and J ends were trimmed by 0 bases and 5 bases, with 13 bases remaining between them. CDR3 in DNA: TGTGCCTGGAGTGTAAGCCCCCGAGGGGAGACCCAGTACTTC. It is translated as CAWSVSPRGETQYF.

J is TRBJ2-1 and V is TRBV6-6, with TRBD2 matching 9 bases. The V and J ends lost 5 bases and 8 bases, in that order; junction bases with no gene match: 13. CDR1 is MNHNY, CDR2 SVGAGI, per germline (reference sequence). The CDR3 loop spans 16 amino acids. The CDR3 loop is CASSHGGTSLLYEQFF. The CDR3 DNA reads as TGTGCCAGCAGTCACGGGGGGACTAGCCTCCTTTATGAGCAGTTCTTC.